This T cell receptor (beta chain) stems from a study of blood T cell repertoires in COVID-19. Study details: The United States, Italy and Spain provided the acute and convalescent COVID-19 samples. The cDNA or gDNA used as material had been derived from T cells, B-cell-depleted T cells, or PBMCs.

As originally analysed: Estimation of nucleated cell counts relied on the amplification of reference gene primers. This table comes from immunoSEQ multiplex PCR, and its TCRdb copy is limited to in-frame clones, with some not included. D and trimming were read from the DNA, whereas the V and J calls and clone size are those reported in that table. Of 100,000 to 110,000 clones in the sample, more than 85% were seen once. V was clipped by 7 bases and J by 4 bases, with 20 bases between them. The CDR3 totals 14 residues. Germline lookup yields CDR1 SQVTM and CDR2 ANQGSEA. This clonotype was obtained from a middle-aged man with active COVID-19. The rearrangement uses TRBV29-1 and TRBJ2-7; perhaps TRBD2 as D (6 bases). Sequences were obtained from peripheral blood. Here the CDR3 DNA reads TGCAGCGCCCTAGGACTGGGAGGAGAATACGAGCAGTACTTC. Amino acid sequence: CSALGLGGEYEQYF.